This TCR beta chain was documented in a study of blood T cell repertoires in COVID-19. The assay was immunoSEQ multiplex PCR, and TCRdb's table has in-frame clones only and misses some. Among 200,000 to 250,000 clones listed, about 79% were seen once. From germline, CDR1 is SGDLS and CDR2 YYNGEE. Trimming took 3 bases from V and 3 from J, leaving 9 bases between them. The CDR3 spans 13 residues. What was sequenced was peripheral blood. This sequence was found in a middle-aged man with active or convalescent COVID-19. The chain has TRBV9 and TRBJ1-2, with D tentatively TRBD1 (5 bases). CDR3 sequence reads: CASSAGYHYGYTF. As DNA, the CDR3 is TGTGCCAGCAGCGCAGGGTACCACTATGGCTACACCTTC.